These 19 T cell receptor beta chains were all obtained from the same sample, sequenced in a study of blood T cells in healthy people across ages. Combining a sample-barcoded 5' primer with a J-beta primer mix, a second PCR ran for roughly 7 to 11 cycles. TCRdb analysed the 5' RACE reads with MiXCR anew, one entry per CDR3 protein. The data show 1.8 million or so distinct CDR3 sequences, 35% to 50% seen once. Source material: blood. Receptor source: a human donor in good health.

The rearrangement uses TRBV4-3 and TRBJ2-1; no clear D. Per the germline V gene, CDR1 is LGHNA and CDR2 is YSLEER. The V end lost 1 base, the J end lost 1 base, and 8 bases lay between the germline ends. This CDR3 has 15 residues. The CDR3 loop is CASSQAQVSYNEQFF. The CDR3, as DNA: TGCGCCAGCAGCCAAGCTCAAGTTTCCTACAATGAGCAGTTCTTC.

The rearrangement joins TRBV5-1 to TRBJ1-2, with D unresolved. V lost 4 bases, J lost 4 bases, and 17 bases lay in between. Germline values: CDR1 SGHRS, CDR2 YFSETQ. There are 15 residues in the CDR3. The CDR3 bases are TGCGCCAGCAGCAGCATAAGCGGGTTGGGCTATGGCTACACCTTC. This translates into CASSSISGLGYGYTF.

The sample holds a few counts of this clonotype. This chain joins TRBV10-3 and TRBJ2-7; D could derive from TRBD1 or TRBD2 (5 bases each). The CDR3 loop spans 17 amino acids. V was cut by 6 bases and J by 0 bases, with 21 bases left in between. In germline, CDR1 is ENHRY, CDR2 SYGVKD. The CDR3: CAIREKEGTESSYEQYF. The CDR3 nucleotides read TGTGCCATCAGGGAGAAGGAAGGGACCGAGAGCTCCTACGAGCAGTACTTC.

To note about this clonotype: With a much larger clone just one base away, this may be a read error. V and J are TRBV20-1 and TRBJ2-1, with TRBD2 as a possible D gene (6 bases). Between the trimmed V and J ends, which lost 3 bases and 2 bases, there was a span of 11 bases. This CDR3 is built from 14 residues. Germline loops: CDR1 DFQATT, CDR2 SNEGSKA (reference sequence). This CDR3 reads CSARGGIPYNEQFF. The CDR3 bases are TGCAGTGCTAGGGGGGGAATCCCCTACAATGAGCAGTTCTTC.

CDR3 loop: CASSLDTTSYEQFF. In DNA form, the CDR3 reads TGCGCCAGCAGCTTGGACACCACGAGCTATGAGCAGTTCTTC. This chain connects TRBV5-1 to TRBJ2-1; D is ambiguous. The CDR3 runs 14 residues. Trimming pared 0 bases from V and 8 bases from J, leaving 12 bases between. Germline V gives CDR1 SGHRS, CDR2 YFSETQ. The full variable domain, with the rest looked up from reference TRBV5-1 and TRBJ2-1, is KAGVTQTPRYLIKTRGQQVTLSCSPISGHRSVSWYQQTPGQGLQFLFEYFSETQRNKGNFPGRFSGRQFSNSRSEMNVSTLELGDSALYLCASSLDTTSYEQFFGPGTRLTVL.

This chain joins TRBV3-1 and TRBJ2-7; 9 bases fit TRBD2. Looked up from germline, CDR1 is LGHDT and CDR2 is YNNKEL (reference sequence). V dropped 3 bases and J dropped 7; count of bases not matched to a gene: 7. The CDR3 is made up of 14 amino acids. CDR3 sequence: CASSQLAGTWEQYF. As DNA, the CDR3 is TGTGCCAGCAGCCAGCTAGCGGGGACTTGGGAGCAGTACTTC.

A few counts support this clonotype. The V gene is TRBV20-1, the J gene TRBJ1-2; D gene ambiguous. Germline CDR1 reads DFQATT; CDR2 reads SNEGSKA (reference sequence). The CDR3 has 14 residues. V was pared by 2 bases and J by 4 bases, with 14 bases between. CDR3 DNA: TGCAGTGCTAGATTCACGTTCCCCGGCTATGGCTACACCTTC. It yields the protein CSARFTFPGYGYTF.

A word on this clonotype: One base away lies a much larger clone, so this may be a sequencing read error. The chain is built from TRBV4-2 and TRBJ1-2, with D unclear. V lost 1 base, J lost 3 bases, and 9 bases lay in between. The CDR3 runs to 14 residues. Germline V lookup: CDR1 LGHNA, CDR2 YNFKEQ. The CDR3 here is CASSQVTTDYGYTF. CDR3 coding DNA: TGTGCCAGCAGCCAAGTAACGACGGACTATGGCTACACCTTC.

The chain has TRBV5-1 and TRBJ2-3; D gene uncertain. Germline V gene sequence: CDR1 SGHRS, CDR2 YFSETQ. The CDR3 extends over 13 amino acids. Deletions cut 7 bases from V and 1 base from J, with 10 bases between. CDR3 in amino acids: CASQASGTDTQYF. The CDR3, as DNA: TGCGCCAGCCAGGCGAGCGGCACAGATACGCAGTATTTT. The whole variable domain, remainder taken from reference TRBV5-1 and TRBJ2-3, is KAGVTQTPRYLIKTRGQQVTLSCSPISGHRSVSWYQQTPGQGLQFLFEYFSETQRNKGNFPGRFSGRQFSNSRSEMNVSTLELGDSALYLCASQASGTDTQYFGPGTRLTVL.

A remark on this clonotype: This may come from a read error, since a much larger clone is one base off. Here the CDR3 DNA reads TGTGCCAGCATCCGACCTAGGACAGGGAGACTGAACACTGAAGCTTTCTTT. Translated: CASIRPRTGRLNTEAFF. The V and J genes are TRBV7-6 and TRBJ1-1, with 8 bases identical to TRBD1. Trimming removed 7 bases from V and 0 bases from J; junction bases left unmatched: 13. The germline V gene encodes CDR1 SGHVS and CDR2 FNYEAQ. There are 17 residues in the CDR3.

V usage is TRBV20-1 and J usage is TRBJ1-2; TRBD1 is a possible D gene (6 bases). The CDR3 consists of 15 residues. CDR1 is DFQATT, CDR2 SNEGSKA, per germline (reference sequence). Trimming stripped 8 bases from V and 6 bases from J, with 25 bases between. CDR3: CSSLISGTSGDGYTF. Here the CDR3 DNA reads TGCAGTTCGTTAATAAGCGGGACATCAGGAGATGGCTACACCTTC.

V is TRBV20-1 and J is TRBJ2-3; D call uncertain. V was trimmed by 4 bases and J by 4 bases, leaving 27 bases between them. The V gene's germline CDR1 is DFQATT and CDR2 SNEGSKA (reference sequence). The CDR3 extends over 18 amino acids. The CDR3 region is CSAKGEYSGPTPADTQYF. DNA of the CDR3: TGCAGTGCTAAAGGAGAGTATTCGGGCCCCACCCCGGCAGATACGCAGTATTTT.

This rearrangement joins TRBV12-3 or TRBV12-4 to TRBJ2-5; D is possibly TRBD1 (6 bases). Trimming stripped 7 bases from V and 3 bases from J, with 15 bases between. This CDR3 has 14 residues. CDR3: CASNFAGVEETQYF. CDR3 coding DNA: TGTGCCAGCAATTTCGCAGGGGTGGAAGAGACCCAGTACTTC.

The rearrangement joins TRBV12-3 or TRBV12-4 to TRBJ1-1, with 7 nucleotides matching TRBD1. CDR3 length equals 13 residues. The V segment lost 4 bases and the J segment 7 bases; nucleotides outside the gene matches: 6. CDR3 sequence reads: CASSSTGSGEAFF. The CDR3 DNA reads as TGTGCCAGCAGTTCGACAGGGTCCGGTGAAGCTTTCTTT.

This chain joins TRBV4-2 and TRBJ1-2; no firm D call. Germline V gene data show CDR1 as LGHNA and CDR2 as YNFKEQ. The CDR3 has 13 residues. The germline V and J ends were trimmed by 2 bases and 6 bases, with 10 bases remaining between them. CDR3 loop: CASSQLQGNGYTF. The CDR3 DNA sequence: TGTGCCAGCAGCCAACTTCAAGGGAATGGCTACACCTTC.

The chain uses TRBV15 and TRBJ1-3; no reliable D call. CDR1 is LNHNV and CDR2 is YYDKDF in the germline V gene (reference sequence). The V gene lost 0 bases and the J gene lost 0 bases, with 6 bases spanning the gap. The CDR3 consists of 15 residues. The CDR3 protein is CATSRDLISGNTIYF. The DNA for the CDR3 is TGTGCCACCAGCAGAGATTTAATCTCTGGAAACACCATATATTTT.

The chain couples TRBV5-1 to TRBJ2-1; D is uncertain. Per germline, CDR1 SGHRS and CDR2 YFSETQ. CDR3 size: 15 residues. The V and J ends lost 0 bases and 7 bases respectively, with 14 bases between them. CDR3 loop: CASSLGGGRQNEQFF. The CDR3 DNA reads TGCGCCAGCAGCTTGGGAGGTGGTAGGCAGAATGAGCAGTTCTTC.

This clonotype was counted between two and nine times. The chain couples TRBV29-1 to TRBJ2-7, with 8 bases lining up with TRBD2. This CDR3 spans 13 amino acids. Trimming cost V 3 bases and J 4 bases; bases outside gene matches: 5. CDR1 is SQVTM, CDR2 ANQGSEA, per germline. The CDR3 loop reads CSVDEVAGYEQYF. For the CDR3, the DNA is TGCAGCGTTGATGAGGTAGCGGGGTACGAGCAGTACTTC.

Points on this clonotype: A read error is possible here, since a much larger clone lies one base away. This sequence joins TRBV6-5 and TRBJ2-1, with 10 bases matching TRBD2. This CDR3 region has 14 residues. CDR1 and CDR2 from the germline V gene are MNHEY and SVGAGI. V lost 6 bases to trimming and J lost 10 bases; unmatched junction nucleotides: 9. DNA of the CDR3: TGTGCCAGCAGATCCGGGACTAGCGTATACGAGCAGTTCTTC. Residues: CASRSGTSVYEQFF.